This is a list of T cell receptor beta chains from one sample in a study of T-cell reconstitution after alpha-beta-depleted transplantation in children. TCRdb recomputed calls from the PCR reads with MiXCR, one row per CDR3 protein. Of about 22,000 distinct CDR3 sequences in the sample, around 9.9% are singletons; the top ten hold roughly 25%. Sequencing was performed on PBMCs from the stem cell graft donor, taken from the stem cell graft. Receptors were obtained from a human donor who donated a stem cell graft to a child with chronic granulomatous disease. Both conserved end residues are part of each CDR3. D genes are given only for firm matches. Size values are once, few and many counts, or a class for expanded clones, and some rows have none.

clone_size: many
d_call: TRBD2
j_call: TRBJ2-5
v_call: TRBV20-1
cdr3_nt: TGCAGTGCTAGGTTAGGACTAGCGGGAGCAGGACTCCAAGAGACCCAGTACTTC
cdr3_aa: CSARLGLAGAGLQETQYF

clone_size: few
d_call: NA
j_call: TRBJ2-1
v_call: TRBV21-1
cdr3_nt: TGTGCCAGCAGACTAAAAGGGACTTCCGGGCAGTTCTTC
cdr3_aa: CASRLKGTSGQFF

clone_size: many
d_call: NA
j_call: TRBJ2-7
v_call: TRBV29-1
cdr3_nt: TGCAGCGTTGAATTCCGGGACAACTCCTACGAGCAGTACTTC
cdr3_aa: CSVEFRDNSYEQYF

clone_size: many
d_call: NA
j_call: TRBJ1-1
v_call: TRBV6-4
cdr3_nt: TGTGCCAGCAGGCGGACGGTGAACACTGAAGCTTTCTTT
cdr3_aa: CASRRTVNTEAFF

clone_size: many
d_call: NA
j_call: TRBJ1-1
v_call: TRBV7-2
cdr3_nt: TGTGCCAGCAGCTTATATCAGAACACTGAAGCTTTCTTT
cdr3_aa: CASSLYQNTEAFF

clone_size: many
d_call: TRBD1
j_call: TRBJ2-1
v_call: TRBV4-1
cdr3_nt: TGCGCCAGCAGCCATCCGACAGGGGGCAATGAGCAGTTCTTC
cdr3_aa: CASSHPTGGNEQFF

clone_size: many
d_call: NA
j_call: TRBJ2-3
v_call: TRBV6-1
cdr3_nt: TGTGCCAGCAGTGATAGCACGCACACAGATACGCAGTATTTT
cdr3_aa: CASSDSTHTDTQYF

clone_size: many
d_call: TRBD1
j_call: TRBJ1-1
v_call: TRBV18
cdr3_nt: TGTGCCAGCTCACACCTACCGACAGGGGCCGGCACTGAAGCTTTCTTT
cdr3_aa: CASSHLPTGAGTEAFF

clone_size: many
d_call: NA
j_call: TRBJ2-2
v_call: TRBV12-3/TRBV12-4
cdr3_nt: TGTGCCAACACGGCAGGCCCGAACACCGGGGAGCTGTTTTTT
cdr3_aa: CANTAGPNTGELFF

clone_size: many
d_call: NA
j_call: TRBJ2-5
v_call: TRBV2
cdr3_nt: TGTGCCAGCAGTGAAGCGGGGGGGCGGTTCGGGTACCAAGAGACCCAGTACTTC
cdr3_aa: CASSEAGGRFGYQETQYF

clone_size: many
d_call: TRBD2
j_call: TRBJ2-1
v_call: TRBV12-3/TRBV12-4
cdr3_nt: TGTGCCAGCAGTATGAGCGGGAGCCCCTACAATGAGCAGTTCTTC
cdr3_aa: CASSMSGSPYNEQFF

clone_size: many
d_call: NA
j_call: TRBJ1-1
v_call: TRBV11-2
cdr3_nt: TGTGCCAGCAGCTTAGTTGGTTTGTATACTGAAGCTTTCTTT
cdr3_aa: CASSLVGLYTEAFF

clone_size: NA
d_call: TRBD2
j_call: TRBJ2-7
v_call: TRBV3-1
cdr3_nt: TGTGCCAGCAGCTTCTCCGGGACTAGGGGCGAGCAGTACTTC
cdr3_aa: CASSFSGTRGEQYF

clone_size: many
d_call: NA
j_call: TRBJ2-1
v_call: TRBV9
cdr3_nt: TGTGCCAGCAGCGTAGCTTGGGGGGTAGTGGGGCATGAGCAGTTCTTC
cdr3_aa: CASSVAWGVVGHEQFF

clone_size: many
d_call: NA
j_call: TRBJ2-5
v_call: TRBV25-1
cdr3_nt: TGTGCCAGCAGTGAATATAATGCAGGGAGAGAGACCCAGTACTTC
cdr3_aa: CASSEYNAGRETQYF

clone_size: many
d_call: NA
j_call: TRBJ2-5
v_call: TRBV6-2/TRBV6-3
cdr3_nt: TGTGCCAGCAGTTACTCCGGGCAGGGTCAGACCCAGTACTTC
cdr3_aa: CASSYSGQGQTQYF

clone_size: NA
d_call: NA
j_call: TRBJ2-5
v_call: TRBV7-8
cdr3_nt: TGTGCCAGCAGCTTAGGGCCCGGAGAAGGGACTGAGGAGACCCAGTACTTC
cdr3_aa: CASSLGPGEGTEETQYF

clone_size: many
d_call: NA
j_call: TRBJ2-1
v_call: TRBV20-1
cdr3_nt: TGCAGTGCTAGAGATAGAACTTCCAACTCGGTGGTCTTC
cdr3_aa: CSARDRTSNSVVF

clone_size: many
d_call: NA
j_call: TRBJ2-1
v_call: TRBV5-1
cdr3_nt: TGCGCCAGCAGCTCCCAACCGAGAGACAGCCGAGACAATGAGCAGTTCTTC
cdr3_aa: CASSSQPRDSRDNEQFF

clone_size: many
d_call: NA
j_call: TRBJ2-7
v_call: TRBV30
cdr3_nt: TGTGCCTGGTCGTCGAATTACGAGCAGTACTTC
cdr3_aa: CAWSSNYEQYF

clone_size: many
d_call: TRBD2
j_call: TRBJ2-1
v_call: TRBV7-2
cdr3_nt: TGTGCCAGCAGCTTACGCGGGGGCAATGAGCAGTTCTTC
cdr3_aa: CASSLRGGNEQFF

clone_size: many
d_call: NA
j_call: TRBJ1-1
v_call: TRBV12-1
cdr3_nt: TGTGCCAGCACTGGGATGAACACTGAAGCTTTCTTT
cdr3_aa: CASTGMNTEAFF

clone_size: many
d_call: TRBD1
j_call: TRBJ2-3
v_call: TRBV5-1
cdr3_nt: TGCGCCAGCAGCTTGTCCTACAGGGGGACGAGCACAGATACGCAGTATTTT
cdr3_aa: CASSLSYRGTSTDTQYF

clone_size: NA
d_call: NA
j_call: TRBJ2-1
v_call: TRBV4-1
cdr3_nt: TGCGCCAGCAGCCAAGGGCCCGCGGGGAGAAATGAGCAGTTCTTC
cdr3_aa: CASSQGPAGRNEQFF

clone_size: many
d_call: TRBD2
j_call: TRBJ2-5
v_call: TRBV20-1
cdr3_nt: TGCAGTGCTAACCAAGTACTTGCGGGGGTGGGGGAGACCCAGTACTTC
cdr3_aa: CSANQVLAGVGETQYF

clone_size: many
d_call: TRBD1
j_call: TRBJ1-5
v_call: TRBV19
cdr3_nt: TGTGCCAGTAGTCGAACAGGGGGGCAATATCAGCCCCAGCATTTT
cdr3_aa: CASSRTGGQYQPQHF

clone_size: many
d_call: TRBD2
j_call: TRBJ2-1
v_call: TRBV7-2
cdr3_nt: TGTGCCAGCAGAGCTACTAGCGGGGACTCCTACAATGAGCAGTTCTTC
cdr3_aa: CASRATSGDSYNEQFF

clone_size: NA
d_call: NA
j_call: TRBJ2-2
v_call: TRBV5-3
cdr3_nt: TGTGCCAGGAGCGCGGGACACCTCTCCGGGGAGCTGTTTTTT
cdr3_aa: CARSAGHLSGELFF

clone_size: many
d_call: NA
j_call: TRBJ1-1
v_call: TRBV6-5
cdr3_nt: TGTGCCAGCAGTACTGAATGGGGTGAAGCTTTCTTT
cdr3_aa: CASSTEWGEAFF